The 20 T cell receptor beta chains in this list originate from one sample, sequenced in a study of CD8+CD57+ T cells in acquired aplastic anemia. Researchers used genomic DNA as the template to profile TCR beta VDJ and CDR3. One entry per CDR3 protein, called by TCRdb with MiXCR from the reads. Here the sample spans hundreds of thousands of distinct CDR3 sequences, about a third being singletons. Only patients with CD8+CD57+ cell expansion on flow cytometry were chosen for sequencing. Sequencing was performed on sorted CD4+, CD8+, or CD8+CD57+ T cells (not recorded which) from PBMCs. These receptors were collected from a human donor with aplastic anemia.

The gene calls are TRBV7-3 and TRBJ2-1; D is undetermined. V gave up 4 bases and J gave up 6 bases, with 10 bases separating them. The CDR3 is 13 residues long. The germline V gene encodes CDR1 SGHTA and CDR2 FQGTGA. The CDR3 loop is CASSSGPPNEQFF. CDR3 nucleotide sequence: TGTGCCAGCAGCTCGGGCCCTCCCAATGAGCAGTTCTTC.

DNA of the CDR3: TGCGCCAGCAGCTTGAGGTTAGAGCGGGTTTTTCATGAGCAGTTCTTC. Translating gives CASSLRLERVFHEQFF. The chain carries TRBV5-1 and TRBJ2-1, with D maybe TRBD2 (6 bases). The germline V gene has CDR1 SGHRS and CDR2 YFSETQ. Trimming pared 1 base from V and 8 bases from J, leaving 19 bases between. This CDR3 region has 16 residues.

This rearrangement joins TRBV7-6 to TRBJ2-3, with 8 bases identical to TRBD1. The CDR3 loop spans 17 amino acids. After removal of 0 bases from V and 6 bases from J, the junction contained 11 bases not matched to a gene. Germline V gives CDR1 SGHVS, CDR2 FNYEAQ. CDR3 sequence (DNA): TGTGCCAGCAGCTTAGCCCCTTGGACAGGGTTTGGGGATACGCAGTATTTT. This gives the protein CASSLAPWTGFGDTQYF.

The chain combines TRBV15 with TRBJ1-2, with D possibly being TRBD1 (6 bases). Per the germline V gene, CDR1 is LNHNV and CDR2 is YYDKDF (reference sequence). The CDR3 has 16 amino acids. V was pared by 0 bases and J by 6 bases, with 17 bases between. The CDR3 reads CATSRDRGKGVDGYTF. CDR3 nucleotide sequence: TGTGCCACCAGCAGAGATAGGGGGAAAGGGGTAGATGGCTACACCTTC.

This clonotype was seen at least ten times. The CDR3 is CATAGTGDRYSNQPQHF. The DNA of the CDR3 is TGTGCCACCGCGGGGACAGGGGACCGATATAGCAATCAGCCCCAGCATTTT. The V call is TRBV10-3, the J call TRBJ1-5; TRBD1 matches 10 bases. Trimming at V came to 10 bases and at J to 0 bases, leaving 12 bases not matched to a gene. This CDR3 comprises 17 residues. CDR1 ENHRY and CDR2 SYGVKD come from the germline V gene.

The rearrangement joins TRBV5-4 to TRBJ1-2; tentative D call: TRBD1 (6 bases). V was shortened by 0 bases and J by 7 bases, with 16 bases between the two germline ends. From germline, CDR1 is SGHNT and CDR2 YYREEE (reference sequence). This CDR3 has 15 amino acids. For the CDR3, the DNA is TGTGCCAGCAGCTTGGTCGATCGGGACATGCGTGGCTACACCTTC. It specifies CASSLVDRDMRGYTF. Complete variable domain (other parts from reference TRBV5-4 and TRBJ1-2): ETGVTQSPTHLIKTRGQQVTLRCSSQSGHNTVSWYQQALGQGPQFIFQYYREEENGRGNFPPRFSGLQFPNYSSELNVNALELDDSALYLCASSLVDRDMRGYTFGSGTRLTVV.

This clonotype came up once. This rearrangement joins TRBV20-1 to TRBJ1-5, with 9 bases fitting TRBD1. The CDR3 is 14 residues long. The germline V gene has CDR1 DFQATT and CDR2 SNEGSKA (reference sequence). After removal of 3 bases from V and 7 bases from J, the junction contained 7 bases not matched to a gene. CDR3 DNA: TGCAGTGCTAGTACCCGGACAGGGGTCCAGCCCCAGCATTTT. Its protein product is CSASTRTGVQPQHF.

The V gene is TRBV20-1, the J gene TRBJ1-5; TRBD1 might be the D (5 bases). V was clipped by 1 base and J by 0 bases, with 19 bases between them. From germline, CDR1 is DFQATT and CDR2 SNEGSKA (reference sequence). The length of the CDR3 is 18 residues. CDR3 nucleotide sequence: TGCAGTGCTAGAGGCAGTGGACAACGGACGGTTAGCAATCAGCCCCAGCATTTT. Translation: CSARGSGQRTVSNQPQHF.

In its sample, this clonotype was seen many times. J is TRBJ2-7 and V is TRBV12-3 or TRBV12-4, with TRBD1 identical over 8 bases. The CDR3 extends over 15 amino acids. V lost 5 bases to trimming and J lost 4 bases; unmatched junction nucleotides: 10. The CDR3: CASSQGRQGIYEQYF. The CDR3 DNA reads TGTGCCAGCAGTCAGGGCCGACAGGGGATATACGAGCAGTACTTC.

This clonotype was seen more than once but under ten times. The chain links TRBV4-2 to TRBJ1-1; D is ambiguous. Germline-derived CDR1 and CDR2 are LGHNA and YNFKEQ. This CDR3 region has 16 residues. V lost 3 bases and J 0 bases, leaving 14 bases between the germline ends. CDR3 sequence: CASSQTAVEMNTEAFF. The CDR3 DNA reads TGTGCCAGCAGCCAGACGGCGGTAGAAATGAACACTGAAGCTTTCTTT.

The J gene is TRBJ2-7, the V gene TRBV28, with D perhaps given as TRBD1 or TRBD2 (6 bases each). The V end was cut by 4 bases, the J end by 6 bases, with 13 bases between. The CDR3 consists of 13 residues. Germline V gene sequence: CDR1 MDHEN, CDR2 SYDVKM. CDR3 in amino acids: CASSYRGRSEQYF. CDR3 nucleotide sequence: TGTGCCAGCAGTTACCGGGGGCGTAGCGAGCAGTACTTC.

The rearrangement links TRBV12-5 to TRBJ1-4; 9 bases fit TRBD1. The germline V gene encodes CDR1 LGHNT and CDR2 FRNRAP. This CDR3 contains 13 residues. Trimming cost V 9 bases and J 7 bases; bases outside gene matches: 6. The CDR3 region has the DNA TGTGCTAGCCTGGGACAGGGTCTTGAAAAACTGTTTTTT. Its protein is CASLGQGLEKLFF. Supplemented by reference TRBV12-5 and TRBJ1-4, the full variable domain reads DARVTQTPRHKVTEMGQEVTMRCQPILGHNTVFWYRQTMMQGLELLAYFRNRAPLDDSGMPKDRFSAEMPDATLATLKIQPSEPRDSAVYFCASLGQGLEKLFFGSGTQLSVL.

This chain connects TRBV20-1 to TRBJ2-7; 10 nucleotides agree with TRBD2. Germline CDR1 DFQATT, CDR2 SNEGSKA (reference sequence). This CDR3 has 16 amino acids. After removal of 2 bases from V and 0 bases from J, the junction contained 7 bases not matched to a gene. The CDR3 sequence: CSARSPSGGDSYEQYF. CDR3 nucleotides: TGCAGTGCTAGATCCCCTAGCGGGGGCGACTCCTACGAGCAGTACTTC.

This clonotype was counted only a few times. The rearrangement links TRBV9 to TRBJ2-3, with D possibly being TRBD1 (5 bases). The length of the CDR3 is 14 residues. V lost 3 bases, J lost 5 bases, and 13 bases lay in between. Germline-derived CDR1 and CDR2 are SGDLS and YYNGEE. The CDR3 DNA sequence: TGTGCCAGCAGCGGCCCCACGACAGTAGATACGCAGTATTTT. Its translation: CASSGPTTVDTQYF.

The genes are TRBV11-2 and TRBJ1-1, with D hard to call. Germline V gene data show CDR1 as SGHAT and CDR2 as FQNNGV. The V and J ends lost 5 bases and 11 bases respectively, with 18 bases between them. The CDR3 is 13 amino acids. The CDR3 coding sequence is TGTGCCAGCAGCCTTGCTCAGTTCCGGGATGCTTTCTTT. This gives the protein CASSLAQFRDAFF.

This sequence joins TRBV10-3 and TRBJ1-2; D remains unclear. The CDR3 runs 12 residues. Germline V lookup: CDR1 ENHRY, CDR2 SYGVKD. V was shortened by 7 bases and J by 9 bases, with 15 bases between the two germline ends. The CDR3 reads CAIKLAGESYTF. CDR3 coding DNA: TGTGCCATCAAACTAGCGGGAGAGAGCTACACCTTC.

For the CDR3, the DNA is TGTGCCAGCAGCAAAGGATGGGGGCACAATGAGCAGTTCTTC. It is translated as CASSKGWGHNEQFF. The chain recombines TRBV12-3 or TRBV12-4 with TRBJ2-1; D perhaps matches TRBD1 (6 bases). The CDR3 is made up of 14 amino acids. The V and J ends lost 6 bases and 5 bases respectively, with 14 bases between them.

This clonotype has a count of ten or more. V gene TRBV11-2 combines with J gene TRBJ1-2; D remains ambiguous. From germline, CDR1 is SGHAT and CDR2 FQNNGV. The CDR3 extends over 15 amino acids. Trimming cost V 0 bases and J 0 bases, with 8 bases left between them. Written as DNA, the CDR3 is TGTGCCAGCAGCTTAGAGGTCGGAGCTAACTATGGCTACACCTTC. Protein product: CASSLEVGANYGYTF.

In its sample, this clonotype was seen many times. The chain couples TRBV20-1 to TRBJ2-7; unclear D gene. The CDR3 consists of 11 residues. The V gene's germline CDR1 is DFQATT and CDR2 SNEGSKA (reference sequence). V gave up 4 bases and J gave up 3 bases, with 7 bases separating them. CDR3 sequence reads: CSATKGYEQYF. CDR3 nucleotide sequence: TGCAGTGCTACTAAGGGCTACGAGCAGTACTTC.

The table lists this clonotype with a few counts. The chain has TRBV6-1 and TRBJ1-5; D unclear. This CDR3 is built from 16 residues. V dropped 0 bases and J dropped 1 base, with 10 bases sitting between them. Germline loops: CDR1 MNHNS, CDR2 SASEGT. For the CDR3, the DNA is TGTGCCAGCAGTGAAGCTTCGGCGGCCAGCAATCAGCCCCAGCATTTT. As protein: CASSEASAASNQPQHF.